This T cell receptor beta chain was found in a study of T-cell memory formation after mild COVID-19 (dated by TCRdb to the early 2020s). For context, the study as a whole: TCR sequence clusters from the two donors were largely donor specific. T-cell clones expanding and contracting after mild COVID-19 in two donors were tracked by longitudinal TCRalpha and TCRbeta repertoire sequencing. The cohort was made up of two young adult volunteers, one female and one male, who were previously healthy. Overall study outcomes, separate from this receptor: Some responding clones were detected in pre-infection memory, suggesting pre-existing cross-reactive memory T cells joined the SARS-CoV-2 response. Contracting CD4+ clones turned up mainly in the CM and EM memory subsets, whereas EMRA was where CD8+ clones were enriched. Only a couple of mild cases were covered by the study, and larger cohorts that include severe cases with pre-infection samples were considered necessary. SARS-CoV-2 specificity of the second-wave clones peaking on day 37 was not confirmed. From day 15 to 85, contracting clones showed balanced CD4/CD8 phenotypes, whereas a second wave of clones that expanded from day 15 to 37 leaned towards CD4+.

Sequencing took place on an Illumina NovaSeq 6000. Using 5'RACE with constant-segment primers, TCRalpha and TCRbeta cDNA libraries were constructed, with sample barcodes and unique molecular identifiers added in the process. RNA was extracted from every sample with Trizol reagent. Library amplification was performed in two PCR steps, and a second sample barcode and Illumina TruSeq adapters were introduced in the second step. The libraries were sequenced on an Illumina NovaSeq using 2 x 150 bp paired-end reads. Concerning the study's data processing: Demultiplexing of reads and collapsing into UMI-guided consensus sequences were performed with migec v1.2.7. With mixcr v2.1.11, UMI consensuses were aligned to TRA and TRB V and J templates and assembled into clonotypes. Clonotypes were classified as expanded or contracted when called significant by both edgeR and NoisET, with noise models trained on biological replicates. For edgeR calls, the cutoffs were a false discovery rate-adjusted p below 0.01 and a log2 fold-change threshold of 1. As an exploratory analysis of dynamics, PCA with hierarchical clustering was applied to max-normalized trajectories of the 1000 most abundant clonotypes. Separately sequenced CD4+ and CD8+ repertoires were used to assign a CD4 or CD8 phenotype to each responding clone. Using fastp trimming at Q25 and MiXCR clonotype assembly, TCRdb reanalyzed the public sequencing data and kept in-frame beta chains. Each CDR3 protein appears once, grouped with its most common genes and DNA. The V and J calls follow TCRdb's processing rather than the paper's. The sample profile shows around 99,000 distinct CDR3 sequences; roughly 14% of them were found once. Roughly 40% of the sample goes to the ten largest clones.

Including cysteine and phenylalanine, the CDR3 has 15 amino acids. Only the CDR3 region is kept as DNA, spanning 45 bases read in frame from base 1. Trimming costs V 2 bases and J 2 bases, and their ends lie 11 bases apart. This clonotype was seen a few times. There is no known antigen for this receptor. Base qualities are not recorded, but no much larger clone differs from it by a single base. PBMCs were isolated by Ficoll-Paque density gradient centrifugation. The TCR originated in a man aged 18 to 30 who had mild COVID-19 (a few samples of this study predate the infection). The sample titles of this study are shuffled in the database, so cell type and time point are left out; the donor was told from shared clones. The rearrangement combines TRBV23-1 with TRBJ2-3; the D gene is not confidently resolved. TRBV23-1 is marked as an open reading frame, function uncertain. Material: PBMCs or a T cell subset sorted from them (not recorded which). The CDR3 reads as follows: CASSQESRDTDTQYF. Here is the DNA: TGCGCCAGCAGTCAAGAGTCCCGAGACACAGATACGCAGTATTTT.